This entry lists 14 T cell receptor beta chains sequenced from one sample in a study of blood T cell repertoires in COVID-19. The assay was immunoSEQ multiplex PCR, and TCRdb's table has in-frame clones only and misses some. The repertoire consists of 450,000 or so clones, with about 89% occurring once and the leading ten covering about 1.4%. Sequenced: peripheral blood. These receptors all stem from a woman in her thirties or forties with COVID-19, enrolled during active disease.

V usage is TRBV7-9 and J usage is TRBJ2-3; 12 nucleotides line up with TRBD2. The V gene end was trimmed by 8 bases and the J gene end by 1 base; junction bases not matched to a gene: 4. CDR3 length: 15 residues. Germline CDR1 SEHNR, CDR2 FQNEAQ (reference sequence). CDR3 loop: CASRLAGGGTDTQYF. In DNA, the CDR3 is TGTGCCAGCCGCCTAGCGGGGGGGGGCACAGATACGCAGTATTTT.

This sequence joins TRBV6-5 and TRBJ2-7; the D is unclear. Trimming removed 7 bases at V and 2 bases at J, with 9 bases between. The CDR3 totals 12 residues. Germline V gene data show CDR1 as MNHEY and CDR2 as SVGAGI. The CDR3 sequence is CASKAPTYEQYF. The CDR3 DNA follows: TGTGCCAGCAAAGCCCCCACCTACGAGCAGTACTTC.

The CDR3 DNA sequence: TGCGCCAGCAGCACCGGACTTAAATCTAATGAAAAACTGTTTTTT. Its protein product is CASSTGLKSNEKLFF. V is TRBV5-1 and J is TRBJ1-4; D unresolved. This CDR3 region has 15 residues. Germline values: CDR1 SGHRS, CDR2 YFSETQ. V lost 4 bases and J lost 3, with 13 bases in between.

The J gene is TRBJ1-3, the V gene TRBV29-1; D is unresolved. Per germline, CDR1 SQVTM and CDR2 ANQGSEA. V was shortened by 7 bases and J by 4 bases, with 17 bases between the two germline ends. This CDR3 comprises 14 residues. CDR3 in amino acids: CSASYSITGNTIYF. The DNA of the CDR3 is TGCAGCGCTTCGTACTCGATCACGGGAAACACCATATATTTT.

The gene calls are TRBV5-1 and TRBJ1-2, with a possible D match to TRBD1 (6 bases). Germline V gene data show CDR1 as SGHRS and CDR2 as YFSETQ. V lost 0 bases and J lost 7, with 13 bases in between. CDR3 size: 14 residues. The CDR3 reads CASSLAGEGGGYTF. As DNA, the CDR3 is TGCGCCAGCAGCTTGGCCGGGGAAGGGGGTGGCTACACCTTC.

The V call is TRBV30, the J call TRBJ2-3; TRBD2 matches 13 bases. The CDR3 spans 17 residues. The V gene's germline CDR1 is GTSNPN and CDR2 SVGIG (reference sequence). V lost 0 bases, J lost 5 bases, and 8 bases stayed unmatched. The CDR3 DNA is TGTGCCTGGAGTGTAGAAAGGACTAGCGGGAGTAGAGATACGCAGTATTTT. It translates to CAWSVERTSGSRDTQYF.

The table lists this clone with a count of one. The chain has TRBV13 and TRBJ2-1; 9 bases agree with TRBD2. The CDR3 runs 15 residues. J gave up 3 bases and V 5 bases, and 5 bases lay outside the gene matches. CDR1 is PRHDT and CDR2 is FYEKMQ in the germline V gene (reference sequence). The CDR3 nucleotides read TGTGCCAGCAGCGCGGGACTAGCATACTACAATGAGCAGTTCTTC. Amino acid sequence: CASSAGLAYYNEQFF.

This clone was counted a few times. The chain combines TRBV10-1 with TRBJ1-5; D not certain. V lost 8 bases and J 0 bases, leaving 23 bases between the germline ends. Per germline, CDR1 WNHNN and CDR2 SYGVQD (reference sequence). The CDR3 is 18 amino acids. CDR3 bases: TGCGCCAGCTCTCAGAGGCAGGTGAGGGTTTATAGCAATCAGCCCCAGCATTTT. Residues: CASSQRQVRVYSNQPQHF.

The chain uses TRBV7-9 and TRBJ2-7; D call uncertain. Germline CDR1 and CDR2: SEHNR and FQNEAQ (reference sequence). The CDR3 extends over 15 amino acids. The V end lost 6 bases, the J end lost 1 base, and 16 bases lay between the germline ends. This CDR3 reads CASSGPPGRSYEQYF. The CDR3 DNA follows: TGTGCCAGCAGTGGCCCCCCAGGCAGATCCTACGAGCAGTACTTC.

The CDR3 region is CASSLNRETYEQYF. The CDR3 DNA reads as TGTGCCAGCAGTTTAAACAGGGAGACCTACGAGCAGTACTTC. This chain joins TRBV6-5 and TRBJ2-7; the D gene is possibly TRBD1 (6 bases). V lost 4 bases and J 2 bases, leaving 12 bases between the germline ends. This CDR3 is built from 14 residues. Germline values: CDR1 MNHEY, CDR2 SVGAGI.

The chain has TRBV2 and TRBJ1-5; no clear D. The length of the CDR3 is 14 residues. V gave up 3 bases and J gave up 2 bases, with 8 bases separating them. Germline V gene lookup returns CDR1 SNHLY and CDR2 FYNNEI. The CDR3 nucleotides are TGTGCCAGCAGTGAGTTAGTGGGCAATCAGCCCCAGCATTTT. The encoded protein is CASSELVGNQPQHF.

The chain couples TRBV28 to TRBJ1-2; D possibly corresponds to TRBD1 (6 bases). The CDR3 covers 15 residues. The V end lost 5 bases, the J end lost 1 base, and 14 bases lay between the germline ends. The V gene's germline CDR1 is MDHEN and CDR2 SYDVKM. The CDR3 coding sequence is TGTGCCAGCAGTCCCGCCGGGACATTTAACTATGGCTACACCTTC. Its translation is CASSPAGTFNYGYTF.

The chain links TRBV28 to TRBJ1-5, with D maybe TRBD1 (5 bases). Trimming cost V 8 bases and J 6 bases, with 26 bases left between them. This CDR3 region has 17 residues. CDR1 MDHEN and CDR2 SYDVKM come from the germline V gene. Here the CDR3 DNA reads TGTGCCAGCCTTTTGGGGACGACTAGCGGCCCCACTCAGCCCCAGCATTTT. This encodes CASLLGTTSGPTQPQHF.

The CDR3 DNA sequence: TGCAGCGTTGAAGATCGGACAGACAGCCGCTACTACGAGCAGTACTTC. It encodes CSVEDRTDSRYYEQYF. The chain is built from TRBV29-1 and TRBJ2-7; the D gene is possibly TRBD1 (6 bases). The V gene's germline CDR1 is SQVTM and CDR2 ANQGSEA. The CDR3 extends over 16 amino acids. Deletions cut 0 bases from V and 3 bases from J, with 18 bases between.